The next 31 T cell receptor beta chains were all read from a single sample in a study of blood T cell repertoires in COVID-19 (dated by TCRdb to the early 2020s). Library preparation was by the immunoSEQ multiplex PCR assay. Entries here come from immuneACCESS through TCRdb and include only in-frame sequences with V and J called. Some clones fail to appear in such tables; in the studies checked, an unresolved V gene covers under half of the shortfall, and the cause of the remainder is unknown. For this sample the table gives 330,000 or so clones, of which more than 75% were detected only once. The biggest ten clones account for 1.5% to 2% of the sample. The sample comprised PBMCs or T cells enriched from blood (not recorded which). The origin of the receptors is a man aged 35 to 55 in a cohort exposed to, infected with or recovered from COVID-19 (not recorded which).

V is TRBV5-5 and J is TRBJ2-3, with D perhaps matching TRBD2 (5 bases). The V end was cut by 4 bases, the J end by 0 bases, with 9 bases between. The CDR3 sequence is 14 residues long. CDR1 is SGHKS and CDR2 is YYEKEE in the germline V gene (reference sequence). The CDR3 loop is CASSRRTSTDTQYF. Written as DNA, the CDR3 is TGTGCCAGCAGCCGGCGGACTAGCACAGATACGCAGTATTTT.

This clone was detected only once. The J gene is TRBJ2-1, the V gene TRBV11-1; the D gene is possibly TRBD1 (6 bases). The CDR3 covers 13 residues. Deletions cut 5 bases from V and 7 bases from J, with 12 bases between. The germline CDR1 and CDR2 sequences are SGHAT and FQDESV (reference sequence). The CDR3 region is CASSPKGVNEQFF. As DNA, the CDR3 is TGTGCCAGCAGCCCCAAGGGGGTGAATGAGCAGTTCTTC.

This chain connects TRBV28 to TRBJ2-7; tentative D call: TRBD1 (5 bases). The CDR3 is 14 amino acids. The V end was cut by 6 bases, the J end by 3 bases, with 15 bases between. The germline V gene encodes CDR1 MDHEN and CDR2 SYDVKM. The CDR3 DNA reads as TGTGCCAGCAGCCCGAAGGGGTGGGGCTACGAGCAGTACTTC. This translates into CASSPKGWGYEQYF.

The chain combines TRBV7-2 with TRBJ1-2; D is perhaps TRBD1 (5 bases). V lost 4 bases and J 12 bases, leaving 18 bases between the germline ends. The length of the CDR3 is 13 residues. Germline assignment: CDR1 SGHTA and CDR2 FQGNSA. CDR3 sequence: CASSSDTRGMHTF. The CDR3 coding sequence is TGTGCCAGCAGCTCCGATACTCGGGGGATGCACACCTTC.

This clone is termed medium-sized. The genes are TRBV6-5 and TRBJ1-1, with TRBD1 as a possible D gene (5 bases). Looked up from germline, CDR1 is MNHEY and CDR2 is SVGAGI. V lost 0 bases to trimming and J lost 0 bases, with 5 bases between them. This CDR3 is built from 14 residues. The CDR3 sequence: CASSYSGLNTEAFF. For the CDR3, the DNA is TGTGCCAGCAGTTACTCGGGGCTGAACACTGAAGCTTTCTTT.

The genes are TRBV28 and TRBJ2-7; tentatively, D is TRBD2 (7 bases). CDR3 size: 16 residues. The ends were cut back, 8 bases at V and 3 bases at J, with 23 bases in the middle. The V gene's germline CDR1 is MDHEN and CDR2 SYDVKM. CDR3 bases: TGTGCCAGCGAATCCACCCATGGGCGGGGGCGCTACGAGCAGTACTTC. Its translation is CASESTHGRGRYEQYF.

The chain has TRBV2 and TRBJ1-5; D is uncertain. V lost 4 bases and J lost 1, with 8 bases in between. The CDR3 runs to 14 residues. CDR1 is SNHLY and CDR2 is FYNNEI in the germline V gene. The CDR3 region is CASSATKSNQPQHF. The CDR3 region has the DNA TGTGCCAGCAGTGCAACAAAGAGCAATCAGCCCCAGCATTTT.

V gene TRBV4-1 combines with J gene TRBJ1-2; D call uncertain. The V gene lost 2 bases and the J gene lost 1 base, with 8 bases spanning the gap. The CDR3 is made up of 14 amino acids. Germline CDR1 MGHRA, CDR2 YSYEKL. The CDR3 DNA is TGCGCCAGCAGCCAAATCGGGGTTAACTATGGCTACACCTTC. It is translated as CASSQIGVNYGYTF.

The chain links TRBV6-2 or TRBV6-3 to TRBJ1-2; 9 positions agree with TRBD1. The CDR3 runs to 16 residues. CDR1 and CDR2 from the germline V gene are MNHEY and SVGEGT. After removal of 5 bases from V and 7 bases from J, the junction contained 14 bases not matched to a gene. In DNA form, the CDR3 reads TGTGCCAGCAGTCCCCCGGGACAGGGAATCGTCTCTGGCTACACCTTC. Amino acid sequence: CASSPPGQGIVSGYTF.

This chain joins TRBV6-4 and TRBJ2-1; D is perhaps TRBD2 (5 bases). The germline V and J ends were trimmed by 6 bases and 12 bases, with 27 bases remaining between them. CDR3 length equals 16 residues. Per the germline V gene, CDR1 is MRHNA and CDR2 is SNTAGT. This CDR3 reads CASSASPGSGAGGQFF. The CDR3 DNA is TGTGCCAGCAGCGCTTCACCGGGATCGGGTGCTGGTGGGCAGTTCTTC.

The J gene is TRBJ2-7, the V gene TRBV25-1; TRBD1 is a possible D gene (6 bases). CDR3 length equals 16 residues. The ends were cut back, 3 bases at V and 3 bases at J, with 18 bases in the middle. In germline, CDR1 is MGHDK, CDR2 SYGVNS. In DNA, the CDR3 is TGTGCCAGCAGTGAGGTTTGGGGGCCGGGGATCTACGAGCAGTACTTC. Its protein product is CASSEVWGPGIYEQYF.

Turning to this clone: The same CDR3 arises from other DNA sequences in this sample as well. The chain is built from TRBV5-1 and TRBJ1-1, with TRBD1 matching over 10 bases. Germline values: CDR1 SGHRS, CDR2 YFSETQ. Unmatched junction bases numbered 4, after V lost 3 bases and J lost 2 bases. This CDR3 region has 15 residues. CDR3 in amino acids: CASSSGQGTNTEAFF. The CDR3 region has the DNA TGCGCCAGCAGCTCGGGACAGGGGACTAACACTGAAGCTTTCTTT.

The CDR3 is CASSQTWTSKNEQFF. The CDR3 coding sequence is TGTGCCAGCAGCCAGACGTGGACTAGTAAAAATGAGCAGTTCTTC. V usage is TRBV14 and J usage is TRBJ2-1; 7 nucleotides line up with TRBD2. V dropped 3 bases and J dropped 7; count of bases not matched to a gene: 9. This CDR3 has 15 residues. Germline CDR1 and CDR2: SGHDN and FVKESK. The full variable domain, its missing parts supplied by reference TRBV14 and TRBJ2-1, is EAGVTQFPSHSVIEKGQTVTLRCDPISGHDNLYWYRRVMGKEIKFLLHFVKESKQDESGMPNNRFLAERTGGTYSTLKVQPAELEDSGVYFCASSQTWTSKNEQFFGPGTRLTVL.

This chain links TRBV3-1 (or the pseudogene TRBV3-2) with TRBJ2-7; TRBD2 is a possible D gene (5 bases). The CDR3 runs to 16 residues. Germline CDR1 reads LGHDT; CDR2 reads YNNKEL (reference sequence). V shed 1 base and J shed 0 bases, with 13 bases lying between them. The CDR3 DNA follows: TGTGCCAGCAGCCAAGGCTATGGACTTTCCTCCTACGAGCAGTACTTC. Translating it yields CASSQGYGLSSYEQYF.

The rearrangement joins TRBV4-2 to TRBJ2-5, with a possible D match to TRBD1 (6 bases). This CDR3 is built from 14 residues. Trimming cost V 1 base and J 2 bases, with 8 bases left between them. The germline V gene has CDR1 LGHNA and CDR2 YNFKEQ. CDR3 loop: CASSQGGQQETQYF. In DNA form, the CDR3 reads TGTGCCAGCAGCCAAGGTGGACAGCAAGAGACCCAGTACTTC.

V and J are TRBV28 and TRBJ2-7; 9 bases fit TRBD2. The trim removed 3 bases at V and 6 bases at J, leaving 6 bases unmatched. This CDR3 is built from 14 residues. The germline CDR1 and CDR2 sequences are MDHEN and SYDVKM. Here the CDR3 DNA reads TGTGCCAGCAGTTTTTTAGCGGGAGTCCCCGAGCAGTACTTC. Amino acid sequence: CASSFLAGVPEQYF.

The chain has TRBV7-8 and TRBJ1-5; the match to TRBD1 covers 9 bases. V was clipped by 1 base and J by 7 bases; unmatched bases: 8. Germline V gene data show CDR1 as SGHVS and CDR2 as FQNEAQ. The CDR3 is 16 residues long. CDR3 sequence reads: CASSLGRQGEGQPQHF. DNA for the CDR3: TGTGCCAGCAGCTTAGGTAGACAGGGGGAGGGACAGCCCCAGCATTTT.

This chain connects TRBV12-5 to TRBJ2-7; TRBD1 might be the D (6 bases). Trimming took off 5 bases at V and 0 bases at J, with 14 bases between the two ends. The CDR3 sequence is 15 residues long. Germline V gene data show CDR1 as LGHNT and CDR2 as FRNRAP. CDR3 in amino acids: CASGNRDQSSYEQYF. For the CDR3, the DNA is TGTGCTAGTGGTAACAGGGATCAGAGCTCCTACGAGCAGTACTTC.

Concerning this clone itself: This CDR3 fails to terminate in the conserved phenylalanine or tryptophan, so it likely reflects a read error. The DNA is left out, because the CDR3 cannot be placed on it with certainty; the CDR3 is given as TCRdb lists it. The chain joins TRBV7-9 to TRBJ2-3; the table gives TRBD2 as D, unverified against the DNA. Germline CDR1 SEHNR, CDR2 FQNEAQ (reference sequence). From its first to its last residue, the CDR3 has 13 amino acids. CDR3 region: CASSSFEREGLGI.

The V and J genes are TRBV5-1 and TRBJ2-2, with TRBD2 identical over 7 bases. This CDR3 spans 16 amino acids. V lost 0 bases, J lost 3 bases, and 5 bases stayed unmatched. Looked up from germline, CDR1 is SGHRS and CDR2 is YFSETQ. CDR3 in amino acids: CASSLAALADTGELFF. The CDR3 DNA reads as TGCGCCAGCAGCTTGGCCGCGCTAGCGGACACCGGGGAGCTGTTTTTT.

The V gene is TRBV7-8, the J gene TRBJ2-2; 8 bases are a match to TRBD1. Germline CDR1 SGHVS, CDR2 FQNEAQ. The CDR3 contains 16 residues. With V trimmed by 7 bases and J by 1 base, 8 bases remained unmatched. CDR3 sequence: CASIRGGTGNTGELFF. The CDR3 DNA reads TGTGCCAGCATCCGGGGCGGGACAGGGAACACCGGGGAGCTGTTTTTT.

The chain joins TRBV5-1 to TRBJ2-2; D may be TRBD1 (5 bases). The CDR3 spans 16 residues. Per germline, CDR1 SGHRS and CDR2 YFSETQ. V was pared by 1 base and J by 0 bases, with 10 bases between. CDR3 nucleotide sequence: TGCGCCAGCAGCTTGATGTCAGGGACGAACACCGGGGAGCTGTTTTTT. Translation gives CASSLMSGTNTGELFF.

This chain uses TRBV3-1 (or the pseudogene TRBV3-2) with TRBJ1-2, with D perhaps TRBD1 (6 bases). The ends were cut back, 0 bases at V and 6 bases at J, with 11 bases in the middle. The V gene's germline CDR1 is LGHDT and CDR2 YNNKEL (reference sequence). The CDR3 extends over 14 amino acids. The CDR3 is CASSQDPQGNGYTF. As DNA, the CDR3 is TGTGCCAGCAGCCAAGACCCCCAGGGGAATGGCTACACCTTC.

CDR3 nucleotide sequence: TGCGCCAGCAGCCAAGACGGGGGTGGGATCGGCACTGAAGCTTTCTTT. It translates to CASSQDGGGIGTEAFF. This rearrangement joins TRBV4-1 to TRBJ1-1, with D maybe TRBD1 (5 bases). Germline CDR1 and CDR2: MGHRA and YSYEKL. The V end lost 0 bases, the J end lost 4 bases, and 15 bases lay between the germline ends. The CDR3 totals 16 residues.

This CDR3 reads CAWSATSGNHNEQFF. In DNA form, the CDR3 reads TGTGCCTGGAGTGCGACTAGCGGGAACCACAATGAGCAGTTCTTC. The chain carries TRBV30 and TRBJ2-1; 11 nucleotides align to TRBD2. Germline V gene sequence: CDR1 GTSNPN, CDR2 SVGIG (reference sequence). Trimming removed 1 base from V and 5 bases from J; junction bases left unmatched: 4. The CDR3 has 15 amino acids.

As regards this clone: A read error may account for a junction end that differs from germline. The chain uses TRBV5-1 and TRBJ2-3; 9 bases fit TRBD2. Germline CDR1 is SGHRS and CDR2 is YFSETQ. This CDR3 contains 12 residues. CDR3 protein: CASSAVAGVWDF. Written as DNA, the CDR3 is TGCGCCAGCAGCGCGGTAGCGGGAGTCTGGGATTTT.

The V call is TRBV19, the J call TRBJ2-3, with 12 bases lining up with TRBD2. CDR1 and CDR2 (germline): LNHDA, SQIVND (reference sequence). The CDR3 is made up of 17 amino acids. V shed 2 bases, J shed 6 bases, and the junction held 9 bases outside the gene matches. The CDR3 DNA reads TGTGCCAGTAGTATAAGAATAGGACTAGCGGGAACTGATACGCAGTATTTT. Its protein is CASSIRIGLAGTDTQYF.

This rearrangement joins TRBV5-1 to TRBJ2-6; perhaps TRBD1 as D (5 bases). Trimming took off 4 bases at V and 4 bases at J, with 12 bases between the two ends. The CDR3 is made up of 15 amino acids. Germline loops: CDR1 SGHRS, CDR2 YFSETQ. The CDR3 DNA reads as TGCGCCAGCAGCCCGGAAGGGGTCGGGGCCAACGTCCTGACTTTC. Encoded protein: CASSPEGVGANVLTF.

The J gene is TRBJ1-3, the V gene TRBV20-1; TRBD1 is a possible D gene (5 bases). From germline, CDR1 is DFQATT and CDR2 SNEGSKA (reference sequence). CDR3 length equals 14 residues. V was trimmed by 3 bases and J by 0 bases, leaving 9 bases between them. The chain's CDR3 is CSASSRGSGNTIYF. The DNA for the CDR3 is TGCAGTGCTAGTTCTAGGGGCTCTGGAAACACCATATATTTT.

This chain connects TRBV3-1 (or the pseudogene TRBV3-2) to TRBJ1-1; 10 nucleotides align to TRBD1. The CDR3 is 16 residues long. Germline loops: CDR1 LGHDT, CDR2 YNNKEL (reference sequence). V gave up 4 bases and J gave up 6 bases; unmatched junction bases: 11. CDR3 DNA sequence: TGTGCCAGCAGCCGGGTTAGTGGACAGGGGGTCTCTGAAGCTTTCTTT. Translation gives CASSRVSGQGVSEAFF.

The chain combines TRBV10-3 with TRBJ1-1; D not certain. This CDR3 contains 13 residues. V lost 4 bases to trimming and J lost 2 bases, with 8 bases between them. Germline V CDR1 and CDR2: ENHRY, SYGVKD. CDR3 nucleotides: TGTGCCATCAGTGTCGGGAGAAACACTGAAGCTTTCTTT. Translated: CAISVGRNTEAFF.